This is a list of T cell receptor beta chains from one sample in a study of T cell responses to AZD1222 COVID-19 vaccine. TCRdb keeps only in-frame clones here, not all; method: immunoSEQ multiplex PCR. The table records under 150,000 clones, 93% of them present only once. The sequenced sample was peripheral blood, obtained on day 0 of AZD1222 vaccination. These receptors all stem from an adult in good health. Each CDR3 is given with its conserved first and last residue. D genes are given only for firm matches. Clone size, where shown, is once, few, many, or a class for clones that have expanded.

size: -
D: TRBD2
J: TRBJ2-2
V: TRBV4-2
DNA: TGTGCCAGCAGCCAAGTCTTAAGGGGAGGGACCGGGGAGCTGTTTTTT
CDR3: CASSQVLRGGTGELFF

size: -
D: -
J: TRBJ2-5
V: TRBV7-9
DNA: TGTGCCAGCAGCTTTCTCTCGGAAACCCTGGGGGAGACCCAGTACTTC
CDR3: CASSFLSETLGETQYF

size: -
D: -
J: TRBJ2-3
V: TRBV5-1
DNA: TGCGCCAGCAGCTTGTCGACTATTGGCAATACGCAGTATTTT
CDR3: CASSLSTIGNTQYF

size: once
D: TRBD1
J: TRBJ2-7
V: TRBV6-5
DNA: TGTGCCAGCAGAAAAGGGGGCGTCAAGAACGAGCAGTACTTC
CDR3: CASRKGGVKNEQYF

size: -
D: -
J: TRBJ1-5
V: TRBV19
DNA: TGTGCCAGTAGTATTCTTGGCAATCAGCCCCAGCATTTT
CDR3: CASSILGNQPQHF

size: -
D: TRBD1
J: TRBJ1-3
V: TRBV2
DNA: TGTGCCAGTACAGGGGACTCTGGAAACACCATATATTTT
CDR3: CASTGDSGNTIYF

size: -
D: TRBD1
J: TRBJ1-2
V: TRBV7-8
DNA: TGTGCCAGCAGCTTAGCGGGACAGGGAGGCTATGGCTACACCTTC
CDR3: CASSLAGQGGYGYTF

size: -
D: -
J: TRBJ2-7
V: TRBV7-9
DNA: TGTGCCAGCAGCTCGACTAGAGTCGAGCAGTACTTC
CDR3: CASSSTRVEQYF

size: -
D: -
J: TRBJ2-2
V: TRBV5-5
DNA: TGTGCCAGCAGCTTGAATATGGGAGGAAACACCGGGGAGCTGTTTTTT
CDR3: CASSLNMGGNTGELFF

size: -
D: -
J: TRBJ2-5
V: TRBV6-5
DNA: TGTGCCAGCCGAACAGGGAAAGAGACCCAGTACTTC
CDR3: CASRTGKETQYF

size: -
D: TRBD2
J: TRBJ2-5
V: TRBV30
DNA: TGTGCCTGGAGTGCCCCCGGACTAGCGGGAGGGGAGACCCAGTACTTC
CDR3: CAWSAPGLAGGETQYF

size: -
D: TRBD1
J: TRBJ1-1
V: TRBV29-1
DNA: TGCAGCGTGGGACAGGGGGCGCGGGTGAATGAAGCTTTCTTT
CDR3: CSVGQGARVNEAFF